The 5 T cell receptor beta chains presented below share a single source sample, sequenced in a study of beta chain features in type 1 diabetes. The whole isolated RNA underwent reverse transcription, so sequencing captured expressed TCRB transcripts. Repertoires were generated with immunoSEQ multiplex PCR, while TCRdb's copy carries only in-frame clones and drops some. The sample has 200,000 to 300,000 clones, 14% seen once. Study-wide findings and caveats: Type 1 diabetes patients had moderately but significantly shorter TCRB CDR3s in all four CD4+ subsets.

These TCRs are of unknown antigen specificity. The sample was naive CD4+ T cells from blood. The receptors here all came from a man aged 25 to 40 with type 1 diabetes.

Only a few counts were recorded for this clone. V and J are TRBV6-5 and TRBJ2-5, with TRBD1 identical over 8 bases. This CDR3 comprises 13 residues. The germline V gene has CDR1 MNHEY and CDR2 SVGAGI. Trimming removed 4 bases from V and 2 bases from J; junction bases left unmatched: 0. CDR3: CASSWTGQETQYF. In DNA form, the CDR3 reads TGTGCCAGCAGTTGGACAGGGCAAGAGACCCAGTACTTC.

There are a few counts of this clone. The chain employs TRBV5-6 and TRBJ1-4; D is possibly TRBD1 (6 bases). The CDR3 is made up of 16 amino acids. Germline values: CDR1 SGHDT, CDR2 YYEEEE. Trimming took 3 bases from V and 6 from J, leaving 18 bases between them. The CDR3 bases are TGTGCCAGCAGCTATATTTCAGGGGCATTGGATGAAAAACTGTTTTTT. It codes for CASSYISGALDEKLFF.

This clone has more than one count but fewer than ten. V and J are TRBV6-1 and TRBJ2-1, with 10 bases matching TRBD2. The CDR3 has 15 residues. The germline CDR1 and CDR2 sequences are MNHNS and SASEGT. With V trimmed by 5 bases and J by 5 bases, 6 bases remained unmatched. The CDR3 DNA reads as TGTGCCAGCAGTCTCCTAGCGGGAGTTAACAATGAGCAGTTCTTC. Translated: CASSLLAGVNNEQFF.

Only a few counts were recorded for this clone. The gene calls are TRBV7-9 and TRBJ2-3, with 8 bases identical to TRBD2. Germline V gives CDR1 SEHNR, CDR2 FQNEAQ (reference sequence). The CDR3 has 13 amino acids. The V and J ends lost 0 bases and 14 bases, in that order; junction bases with no gene match: 7. DNA of the CDR3: TGTGCCAGCAGCTTAGCACTAGCGGTGCTACTGTATTTT. Its protein is CASSLALAVLLYF.

This clone was observed a few times. The CDR3 region has the DNA TGTGCCAGCAGCGTAGATGGCGCGGGGGGAGCCTACGAGCAGTACTTC. Amino acid sequence: CASSVDGAGGAYEQYF. The rearrangement links TRBV9 to TRBJ2-7; 8 bases align to TRBD2. V lost 0 bases and J lost 2; bases outside the gene matches: 7. The CDR3 extends over 16 amino acids. Germline CDR1 reads SGDLS; CDR2 reads YYNGEE. The variable domain in full, completed from reference TRBV9 and TRBJ2-7, reads DSGVTQTPKHLITATGQRVTLRCSPRSGDLSVYWYQQSLDQGLQFLIQYYNGEERAKGNILERFSAQQFPDLHSELNLSSLELGDSALYFCASSVDGAGGAYEQYFGPGTRLTVT.